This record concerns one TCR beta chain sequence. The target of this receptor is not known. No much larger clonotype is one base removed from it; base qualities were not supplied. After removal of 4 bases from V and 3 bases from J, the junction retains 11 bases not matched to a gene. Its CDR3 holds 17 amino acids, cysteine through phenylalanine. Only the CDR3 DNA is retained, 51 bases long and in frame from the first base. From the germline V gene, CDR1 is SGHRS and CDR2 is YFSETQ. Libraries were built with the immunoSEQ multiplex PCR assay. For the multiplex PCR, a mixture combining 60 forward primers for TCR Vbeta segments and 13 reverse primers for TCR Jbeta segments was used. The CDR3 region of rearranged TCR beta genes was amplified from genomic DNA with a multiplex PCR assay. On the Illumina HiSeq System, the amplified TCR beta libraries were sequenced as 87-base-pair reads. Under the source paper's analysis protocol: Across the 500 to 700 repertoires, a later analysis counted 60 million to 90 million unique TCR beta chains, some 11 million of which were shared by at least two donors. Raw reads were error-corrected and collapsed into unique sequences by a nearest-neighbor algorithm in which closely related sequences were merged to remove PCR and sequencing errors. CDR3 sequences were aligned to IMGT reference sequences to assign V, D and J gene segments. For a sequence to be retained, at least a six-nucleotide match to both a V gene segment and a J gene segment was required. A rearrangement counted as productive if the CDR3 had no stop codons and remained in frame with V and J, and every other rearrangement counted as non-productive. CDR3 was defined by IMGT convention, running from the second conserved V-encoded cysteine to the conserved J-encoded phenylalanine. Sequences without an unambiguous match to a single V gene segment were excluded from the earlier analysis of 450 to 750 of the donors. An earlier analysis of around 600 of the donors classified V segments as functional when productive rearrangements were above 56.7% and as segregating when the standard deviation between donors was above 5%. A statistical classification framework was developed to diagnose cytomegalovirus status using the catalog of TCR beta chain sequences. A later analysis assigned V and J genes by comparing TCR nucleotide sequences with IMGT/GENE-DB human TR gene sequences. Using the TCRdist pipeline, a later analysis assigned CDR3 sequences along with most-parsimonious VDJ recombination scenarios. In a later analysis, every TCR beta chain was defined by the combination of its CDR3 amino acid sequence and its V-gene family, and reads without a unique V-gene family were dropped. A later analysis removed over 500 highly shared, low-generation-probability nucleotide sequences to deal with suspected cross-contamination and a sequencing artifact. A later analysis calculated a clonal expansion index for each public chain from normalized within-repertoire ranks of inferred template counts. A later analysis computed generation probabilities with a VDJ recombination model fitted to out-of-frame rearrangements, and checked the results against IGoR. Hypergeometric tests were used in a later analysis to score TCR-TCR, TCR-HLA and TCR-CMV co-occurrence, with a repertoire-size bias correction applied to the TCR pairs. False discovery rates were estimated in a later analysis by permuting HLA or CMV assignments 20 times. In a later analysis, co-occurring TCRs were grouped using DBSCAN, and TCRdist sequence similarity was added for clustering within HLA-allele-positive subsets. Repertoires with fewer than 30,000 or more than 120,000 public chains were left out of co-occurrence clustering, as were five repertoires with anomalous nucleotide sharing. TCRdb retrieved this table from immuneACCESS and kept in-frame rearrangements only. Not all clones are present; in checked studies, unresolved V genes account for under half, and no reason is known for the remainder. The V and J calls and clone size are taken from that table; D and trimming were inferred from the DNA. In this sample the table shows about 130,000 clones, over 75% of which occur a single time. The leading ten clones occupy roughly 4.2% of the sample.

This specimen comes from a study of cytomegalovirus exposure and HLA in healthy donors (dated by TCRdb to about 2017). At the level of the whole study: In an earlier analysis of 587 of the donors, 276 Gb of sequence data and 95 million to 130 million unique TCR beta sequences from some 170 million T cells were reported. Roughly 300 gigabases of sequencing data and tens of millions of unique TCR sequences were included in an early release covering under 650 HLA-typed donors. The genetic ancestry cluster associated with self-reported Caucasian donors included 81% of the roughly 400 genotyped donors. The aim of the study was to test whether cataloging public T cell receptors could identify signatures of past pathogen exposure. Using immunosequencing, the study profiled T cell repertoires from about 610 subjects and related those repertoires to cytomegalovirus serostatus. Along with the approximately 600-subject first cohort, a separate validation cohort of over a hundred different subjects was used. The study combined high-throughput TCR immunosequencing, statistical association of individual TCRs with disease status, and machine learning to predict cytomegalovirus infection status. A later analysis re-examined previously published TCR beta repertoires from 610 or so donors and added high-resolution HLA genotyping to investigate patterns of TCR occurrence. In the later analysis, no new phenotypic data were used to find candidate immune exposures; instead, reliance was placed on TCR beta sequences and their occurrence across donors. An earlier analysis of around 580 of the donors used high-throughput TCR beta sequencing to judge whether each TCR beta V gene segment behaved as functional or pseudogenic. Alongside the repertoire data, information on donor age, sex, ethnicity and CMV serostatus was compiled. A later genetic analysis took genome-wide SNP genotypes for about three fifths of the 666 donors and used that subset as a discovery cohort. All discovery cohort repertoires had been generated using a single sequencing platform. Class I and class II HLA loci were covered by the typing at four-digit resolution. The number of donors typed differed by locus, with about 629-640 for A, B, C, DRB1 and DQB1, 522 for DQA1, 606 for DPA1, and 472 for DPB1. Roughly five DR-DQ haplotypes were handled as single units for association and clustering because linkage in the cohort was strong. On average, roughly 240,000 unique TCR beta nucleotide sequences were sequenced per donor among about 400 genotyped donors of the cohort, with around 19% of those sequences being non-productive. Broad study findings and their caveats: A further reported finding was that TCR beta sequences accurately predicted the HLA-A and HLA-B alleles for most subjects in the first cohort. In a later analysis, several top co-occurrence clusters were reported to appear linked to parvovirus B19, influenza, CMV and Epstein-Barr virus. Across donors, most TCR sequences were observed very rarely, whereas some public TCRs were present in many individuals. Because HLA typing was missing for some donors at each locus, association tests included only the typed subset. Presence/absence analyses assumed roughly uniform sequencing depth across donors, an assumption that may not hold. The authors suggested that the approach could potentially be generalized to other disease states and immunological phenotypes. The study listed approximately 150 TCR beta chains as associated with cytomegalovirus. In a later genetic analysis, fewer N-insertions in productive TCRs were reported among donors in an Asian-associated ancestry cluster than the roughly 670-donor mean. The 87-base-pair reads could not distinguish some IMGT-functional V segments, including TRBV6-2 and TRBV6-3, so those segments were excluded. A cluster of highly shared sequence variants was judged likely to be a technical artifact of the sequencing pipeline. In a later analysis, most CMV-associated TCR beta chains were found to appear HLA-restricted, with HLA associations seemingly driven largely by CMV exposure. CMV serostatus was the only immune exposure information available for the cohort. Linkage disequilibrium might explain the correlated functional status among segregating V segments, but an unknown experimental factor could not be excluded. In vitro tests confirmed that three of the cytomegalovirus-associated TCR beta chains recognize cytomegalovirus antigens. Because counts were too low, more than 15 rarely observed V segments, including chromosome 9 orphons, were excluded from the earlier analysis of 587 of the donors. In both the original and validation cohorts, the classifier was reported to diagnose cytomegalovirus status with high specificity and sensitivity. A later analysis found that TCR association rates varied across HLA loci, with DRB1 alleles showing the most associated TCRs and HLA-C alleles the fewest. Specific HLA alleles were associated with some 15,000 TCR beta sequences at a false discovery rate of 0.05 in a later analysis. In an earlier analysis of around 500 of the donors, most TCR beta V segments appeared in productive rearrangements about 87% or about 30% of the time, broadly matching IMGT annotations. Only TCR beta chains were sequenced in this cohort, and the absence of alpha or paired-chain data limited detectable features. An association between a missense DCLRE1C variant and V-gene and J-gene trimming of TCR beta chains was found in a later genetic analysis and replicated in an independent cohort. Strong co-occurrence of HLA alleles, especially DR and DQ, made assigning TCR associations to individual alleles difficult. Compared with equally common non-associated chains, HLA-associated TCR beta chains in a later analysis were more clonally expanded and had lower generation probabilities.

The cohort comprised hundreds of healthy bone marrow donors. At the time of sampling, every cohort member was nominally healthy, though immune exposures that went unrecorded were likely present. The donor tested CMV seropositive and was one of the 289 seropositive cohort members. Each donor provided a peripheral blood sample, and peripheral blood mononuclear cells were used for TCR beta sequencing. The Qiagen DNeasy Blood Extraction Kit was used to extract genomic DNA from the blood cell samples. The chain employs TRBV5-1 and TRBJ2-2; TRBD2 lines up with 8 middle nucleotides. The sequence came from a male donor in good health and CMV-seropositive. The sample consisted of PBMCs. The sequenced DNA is TGCGCCAGCAGCCCGATCCGGGGGGGCGCGGACACCGGGGAGCTGTTTTTT. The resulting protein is CASSPIRGGADTGELFF. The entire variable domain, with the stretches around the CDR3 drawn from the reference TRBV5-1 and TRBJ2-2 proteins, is KAGVTQTPRYLIKTRGQQVTLSCSPISGHRSVSWYQQTPGQGLQFLFEYFSETQRNKGNFPGRFSGRQFSNSRSEMNVSTLELGDSALYLCASSPIRGGADTGELFFGEGSRLTVL.